Many counts were recorded for the clone carrying this T cell receptor (beta chain). MiXCR re-clonotyped the PCR reads for TCRdb. This sample has about 25,000 clones, with roughly 20% found just once. There were no patients who had received any treatment before thyroid surgery. The sample belongs to a study of metastatic and nonmetastatic thyroid tumors. Study summary: Samples came from malignant and benign thyroid patients, and repertoires were compared across blood and tumor or nodule tissue.

Trimming cost V 0 bases and J 6 bases, with 9 bases left between them. Per germline, CDR1 MNHEY and CDR2 SVGEGT. CDR3 length equals 14 residues. V gene TRBV6-2 or TRBV6-3 combines with J gene TRBJ2-1; a weak D match, TRBD2 (6 bases). The material sequenced was blood. This TCR was sampled from a male donor with papillary thyroid cancer or a benign thyroid nodule (not recorded which). Some clones in this sample may be carry-over from other donors' samples. CDR3 region: CASSYSRRANEQFF. Written as DNA, the CDR3 is TGTGCCAGCAGTTACTCGAGGAGGGCCAATGAGCAGTTCTTC.